This TCR beta chain was observed in a study of CD8+CD57+ T cells in acquired aplastic anemia. The V gene lost 8 bases and the J gene lost 2 bases, with 21 bases spanning the gap. Per the germline V gene, CDR1 is SQVTM and CDR2 is ANQGSEA. The CDR3 is made up of 15 amino acids. Genomic DNA, the template, was used for profiling of the TCR beta VDJ and CDR3. A single record per CDR3 protein comes from TCRdb applying MiXCR to the reads. The sample shows some 190,000 distinct CDR3 sequences, 45% to 50% of them seen only once. Sequencing input: sorted CD4+, CD8+, or CD8+CD57+ T cells (not recorded which) from PBMCs. This receptor was taken from a human donor in good health. The chain combines TRBV29-1 with TRBJ2-5; D is uncertain. The CDR3 DNA reads as TGCAGCATTATCACCCCGAATAGGCGTCAAGAGACCCAGTACTTC. This translates into CSIITPNRRQETQYF.